The rows below give T cell receptor beta chains drawn from one sample of a study of T cell changes during pregnancy in multiple sclerosis. The assay was immunoSEQ multiplex PCR, and TCRdb's table has in-frame clones only and misses some. The sample holds around 41,000 clones, about 91% seen once. The starting material was CD4+ T cells from peripheral blood mononuclear cells, obtained in the third trimester of pregnancy. All receptors come from a female donor in good health, enrolled as a control in a pregnancy study. The CDR3 runs from the conserved cysteine through the conserved F or W. The D gene is left open where the match is weak. Clone size, where shown, is once, few, many, or a class for clones that have expanded.

>TRBV5-6|NA|TRBJ1-6|NA
CASSLGGSSYNSPLHF
TGTGCCAGCAGCTTGGGCGGGAGCTCCTATAATTCACCCCTCCACTTT
>TRBV5-1|NA|TRBJ2-1|TRBD2
CASSSKVGLAGVNEQFF
TGCGCCAGCAGCTCGAAAGTGGGACTAGCGGGAGTCAATGAGCAGTTCTTC
>TRBV7-8|few|TRBJ2-5|TRBD2
CASSLAVGGVVKETQYF
TGTGCCAGCAGCTTAGCGGTCGGGGGGGTCGTAAAAGAGACCCAGTACTTC
>TRBV19|NA|TRBJ2-1|TRBD2
CATSGSSYNEQFF
TGTGCCACTAGCGGGAGCTCCTACAATGAGCAGTTCTTC
>TRBV18|NA|TRBJ1-6|NA
CASSSQGGYNSPLHF
TGTGCCAGCTCCAGCCAGGGAGGCTATAATTCACCCCTCCACTTT
>TRBV6-1|NA|TRBJ2-5|NA
CASSSLRTETQYF
TGTGCCAGCTCATCTTTGAGAACGGAGACCCAGTACTTC
>TRBV7-3|NA|TRBJ2-6|TRBD1
CASSRRTGGSGANVLTF
TGTGCCAGCAGCCGGAGGACAGGGGGGTCTGGGGCCAACGTCCTGACTTTC
>TRBV6-5|once|TRBJ2-7|NA
CASSYSKGSGYEQYF
TGTGCCAGCAGTTACTCGAAAGGGAGTGGCTACGAGCAGTACTTC
>TRBV27|few|TRBJ1-2|NA
CASSASDWENGYTF
TGTGCCAGCAGTGCCTCGGACTGGGAAAATGGCTACACCTTC
>TRBV20-1|NA|TRBJ2-7|NA
CSARDEGEQYF
TGCAGTGCTAGAGATGAGGGCGAGCAGTACTTC
>TRBV27|NA|TRBJ2-5|NA
CASSRIGGAYQETQYF
TGTGCCAGCAGCCGGATAGGGGGAGCATACCAAGAGACCCAGTACTTC
>TRBV11-2|few|TRBJ2-7|TRBD1
CASSPISRDRGAGYEQYF
TGTGCCAGCAGCCCAATCTCCCGGGACAGGGGGGCGGGGTACGAGCAGTACTTC
>TRBV9|once|TRBJ1-5|NA
CASSTRVEPQHF
TGTGCCAGCAGCACCCGCGTTGAGCCCCAGCATTTT
>TRBV29-1|NA|TRBJ2-2|TRBD2
CSFTRTSGGELFF
TGCAGCTTCACCCGGACTAGCGGCGGGGAGCTGTTTTTT
>TRBV6-4|NA|TRBJ2-3|TRBD1
CASSDSTGGHTDTQYF
TGTGCCAGCAGTGACTCTACAGGGGGCCACACAGATACGCAGTATTTT